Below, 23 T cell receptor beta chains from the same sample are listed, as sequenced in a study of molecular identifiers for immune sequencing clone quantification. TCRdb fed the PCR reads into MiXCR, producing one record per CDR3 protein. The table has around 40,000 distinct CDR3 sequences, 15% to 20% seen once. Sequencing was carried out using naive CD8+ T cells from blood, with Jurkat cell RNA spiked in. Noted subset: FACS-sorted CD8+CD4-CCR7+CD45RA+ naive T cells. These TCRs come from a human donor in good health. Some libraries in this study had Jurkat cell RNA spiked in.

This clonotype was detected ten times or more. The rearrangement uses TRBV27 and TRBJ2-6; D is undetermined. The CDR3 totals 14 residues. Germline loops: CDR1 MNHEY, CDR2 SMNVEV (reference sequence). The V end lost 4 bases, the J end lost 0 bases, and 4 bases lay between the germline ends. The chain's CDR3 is CASSSGSGANVLTF. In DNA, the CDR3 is TGTGCCAGCAGTTCCGGCTCTGGGGCCAACGTCCTGACTTTC.

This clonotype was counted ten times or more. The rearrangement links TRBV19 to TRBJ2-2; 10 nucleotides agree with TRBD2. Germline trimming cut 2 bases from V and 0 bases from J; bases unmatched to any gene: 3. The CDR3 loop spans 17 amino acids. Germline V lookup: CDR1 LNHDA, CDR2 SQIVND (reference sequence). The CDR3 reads CASSITSGAANTGELFF. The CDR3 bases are TGTGCCAGTAGTATAACTAGCGGGGCGGCGAACACCGGGGAGCTGTTTTTT. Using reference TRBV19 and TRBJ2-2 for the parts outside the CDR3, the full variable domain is DGGITQSPKYLFRKEGQNVTLSCEQNLNHDAMYWYRQDPGQGLRLIYYSQIVNDFQKGDIAEGYSVSREKKESFPLTVTSAQKNPTAFYLCASSITSGAANTGELFFGEGSRLTVL.

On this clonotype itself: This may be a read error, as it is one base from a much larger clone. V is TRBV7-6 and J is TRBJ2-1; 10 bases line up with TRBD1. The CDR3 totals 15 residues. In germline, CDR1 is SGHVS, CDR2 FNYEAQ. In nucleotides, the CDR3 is TGTGCCAGCAGCGTGACAGGGGGCACGTACAATGGGCAGTTCTTC. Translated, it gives CASSVTGGTYNGQFF. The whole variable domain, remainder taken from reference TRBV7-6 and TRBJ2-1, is GAGVSQSPRYKVTKRGQDVALRCDPISGHVSLYWYRQALGQGPEFLTYFNYEAQQDKSGLPNDRFSAERPEGSISTLTIQRTEQRDSAMYRCASSVTGGTYNGQFFGPGTRLTVL.

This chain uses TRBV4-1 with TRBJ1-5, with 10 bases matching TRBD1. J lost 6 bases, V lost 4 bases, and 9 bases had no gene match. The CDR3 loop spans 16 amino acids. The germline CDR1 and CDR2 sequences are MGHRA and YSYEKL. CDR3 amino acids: CASSPLGTGEIQPQHF. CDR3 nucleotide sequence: TGCGCCAGCAGCCCGCTAGGGACAGGGGAGATTCAGCCCCAGCATTTT.

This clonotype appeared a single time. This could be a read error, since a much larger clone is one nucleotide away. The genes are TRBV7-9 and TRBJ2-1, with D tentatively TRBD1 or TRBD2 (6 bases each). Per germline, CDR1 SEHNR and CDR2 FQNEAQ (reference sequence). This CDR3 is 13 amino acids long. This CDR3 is CASSGGGNNEQLF. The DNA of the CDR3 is TGTGCCAGCAGCGGAGGGGGGAACAATGAGCAGCTCTTC.

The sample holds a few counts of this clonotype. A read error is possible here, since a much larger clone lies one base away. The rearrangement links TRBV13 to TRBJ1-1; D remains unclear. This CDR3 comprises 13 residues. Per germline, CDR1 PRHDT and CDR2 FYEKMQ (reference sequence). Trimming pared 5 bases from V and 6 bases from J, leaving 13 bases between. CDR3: CASSPGAQPEAFF. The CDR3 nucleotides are TGTGCCAGCAGCCCCGGCGCGCAACCTGAAGCTTTCTTT.

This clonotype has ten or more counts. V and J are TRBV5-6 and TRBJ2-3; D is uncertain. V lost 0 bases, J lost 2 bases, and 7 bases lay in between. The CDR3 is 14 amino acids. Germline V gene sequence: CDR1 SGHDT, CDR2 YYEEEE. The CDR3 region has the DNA TGTGCCAGCAGCTTGGGGGCCCTCACAGATACGCAGTATTTT. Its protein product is CASSLGALTDTQYF.

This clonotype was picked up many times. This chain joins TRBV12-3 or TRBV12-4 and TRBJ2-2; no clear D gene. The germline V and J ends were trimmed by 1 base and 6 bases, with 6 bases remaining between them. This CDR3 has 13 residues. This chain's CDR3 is CASSLGGAGELFF. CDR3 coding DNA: TGTGCCAGCAGTTTAGGTGGGGCCGGGGAGCTGTTTTTT.

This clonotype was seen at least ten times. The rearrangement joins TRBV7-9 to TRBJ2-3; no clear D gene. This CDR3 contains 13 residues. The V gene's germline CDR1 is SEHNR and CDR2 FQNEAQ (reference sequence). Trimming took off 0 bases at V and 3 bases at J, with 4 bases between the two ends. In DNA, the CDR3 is TGTGCCAGCAGCTTAGCTTTAACAGATACGCAGTATTTT. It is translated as CASSLALTDTQYF. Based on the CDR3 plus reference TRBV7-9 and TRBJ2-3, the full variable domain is DTGVSQNPRHKITKRGQNVTFRCDPISEHNRLYWYRQTLGQGPEFLTYFQNEAQLEKSRLLSDRFSAERPKGSFSTLEIQRTEQGDSAMYLCASSLALTDTQYFGPGTRLTVL.

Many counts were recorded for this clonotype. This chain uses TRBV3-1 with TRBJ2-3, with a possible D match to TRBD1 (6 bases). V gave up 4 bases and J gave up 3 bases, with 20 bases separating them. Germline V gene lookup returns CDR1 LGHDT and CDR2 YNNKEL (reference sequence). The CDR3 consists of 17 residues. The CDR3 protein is CASSPSEGVTRTDTQYF. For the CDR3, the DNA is TGTGCCAGCAGCCCCTCTGAGGGGGTGACACGGACAGATACGCAGTATTTT.

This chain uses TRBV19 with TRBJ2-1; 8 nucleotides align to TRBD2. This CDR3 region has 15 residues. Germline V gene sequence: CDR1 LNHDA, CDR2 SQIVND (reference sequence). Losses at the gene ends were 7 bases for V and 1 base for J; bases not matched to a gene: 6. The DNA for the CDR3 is TGTGCCAGTACTCCGGGGACTAGGTCCTACAATGAGCAGTTCTTC. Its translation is CASTPGTRSYNEQFF. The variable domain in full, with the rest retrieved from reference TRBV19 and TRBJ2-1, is DGGITQSPKYLFRKEGQNVTLSCEQNLNHDAMYWYRQDPGQGLRLIYYSQIVNDFQKGDIAEGYSVSREKKESFPLTVTSAQKNPTAFYLCASTPGTRSYNEQFFGPGTRLTVL.

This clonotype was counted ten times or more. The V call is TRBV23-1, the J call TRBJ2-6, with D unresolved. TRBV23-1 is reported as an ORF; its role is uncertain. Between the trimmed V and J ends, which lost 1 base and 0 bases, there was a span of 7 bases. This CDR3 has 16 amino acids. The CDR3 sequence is CASSQWENSGANVLTF. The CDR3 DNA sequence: TGCGCCAGCAGTCAATGGGAAAACTCTGGGGCCAACGTCCTGACTTTC.

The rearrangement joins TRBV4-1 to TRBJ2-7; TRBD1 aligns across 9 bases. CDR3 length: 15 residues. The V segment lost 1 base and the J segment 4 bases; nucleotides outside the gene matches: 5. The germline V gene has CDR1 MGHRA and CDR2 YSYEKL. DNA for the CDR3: TGCGCCAGCAGCCAAGCAGCGACAGGGGGATACGAGCAGTACTTC. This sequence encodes CASSQAATGGYEQYF.

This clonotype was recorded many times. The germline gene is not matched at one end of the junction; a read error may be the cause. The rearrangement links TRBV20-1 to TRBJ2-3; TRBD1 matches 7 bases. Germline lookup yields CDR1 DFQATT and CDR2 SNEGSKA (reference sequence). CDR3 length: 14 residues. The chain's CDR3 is CSARDRDVTDTQYF. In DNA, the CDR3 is TGCAGTGCTCGAGACAGGGACGTCACAGATACGCAGTATTTT.

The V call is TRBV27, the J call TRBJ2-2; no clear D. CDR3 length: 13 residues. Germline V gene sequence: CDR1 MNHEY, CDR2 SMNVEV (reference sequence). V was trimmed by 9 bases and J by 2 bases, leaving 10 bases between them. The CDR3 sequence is CASQVFNTGELFF. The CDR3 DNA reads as TGTGCCAGTCAGGTCTTTAACACCGGGGAGCTGTTTTTT.

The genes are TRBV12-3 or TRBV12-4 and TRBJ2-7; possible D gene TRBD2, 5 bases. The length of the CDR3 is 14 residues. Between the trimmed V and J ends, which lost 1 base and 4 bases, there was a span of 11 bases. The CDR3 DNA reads TGTGCCAGCAGTTTAGACGGAGGAGGTTACGAGCAGTACTTC. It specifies CASSLDGGGYEQYF.

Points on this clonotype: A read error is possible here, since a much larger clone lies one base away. CDR3 coding DNA: TGCAGCGTTAATGAGGATTTCTATGGCTACACCTTC. It codes for CSVNEDFYGYTF. The rearrangement uses TRBV29-1 and TRBJ1-2; no firm D call. V was clipped by 5 bases and J by 4 bases, with 11 bases between them. The CDR3 consists of 12 residues. Germline CDR1 SQVTM, CDR2 ANQGSEA.

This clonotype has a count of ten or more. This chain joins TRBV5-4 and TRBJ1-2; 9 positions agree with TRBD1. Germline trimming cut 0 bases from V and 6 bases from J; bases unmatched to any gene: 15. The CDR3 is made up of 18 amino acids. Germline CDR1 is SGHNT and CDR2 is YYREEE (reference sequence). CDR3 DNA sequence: TGTGCCAGCAGCTTGGATTCGGTTCGGGACAGGGTTCTAAATGGCTACACCTTC. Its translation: CASSLDSVRDRVLNGYTF. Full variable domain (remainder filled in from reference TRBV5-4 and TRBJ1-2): ETGVTQSPTHLIKTRGQQVTLRCSSQSGHNTVSWYQQALGQGPQFIFQYYREEENGRGNFPPRFSGLQFPNYSSELNVNALELDDSALYLCASSLDSVRDRVLNGYTFGSGTRLTVV.

In DNA, the CDR3 is TGTGCCAGCAGCTTAACGTCCGGACTCACCGGCACAGATACGCAGTATTTT. It encodes CASSLTSGLTGTDTQYF. This chain connects TRBV7-2 to TRBJ2-3, with D perhaps matching TRBD2 (5 bases). CDR1 and CDR2 (germline): SGHTA, FQGNSA. V dropped 2 bases and J dropped 1 base, with 16 bases sitting between them. CDR3 length equals 17 residues.

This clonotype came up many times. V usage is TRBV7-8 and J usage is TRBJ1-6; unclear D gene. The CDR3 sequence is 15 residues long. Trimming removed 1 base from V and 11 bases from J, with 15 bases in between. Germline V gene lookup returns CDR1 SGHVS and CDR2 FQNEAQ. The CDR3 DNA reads TGTGCCAGCAGCTTAGATCCGGACGTACGCCCACCCCTCCACTTT. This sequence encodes CASSLDPDVRPPLHF. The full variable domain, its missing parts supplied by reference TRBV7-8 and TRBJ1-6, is GAGVSQSPRYKVAKRGQDVALRCDPISGHVSLFWYQQALGQGPEFLTYFQNEAQLDKSGLPSDRFFAERPEGSVSTLKIQRTQQEDSAVYLCASSLDPDVRPPLHFGNGTRLTVT.

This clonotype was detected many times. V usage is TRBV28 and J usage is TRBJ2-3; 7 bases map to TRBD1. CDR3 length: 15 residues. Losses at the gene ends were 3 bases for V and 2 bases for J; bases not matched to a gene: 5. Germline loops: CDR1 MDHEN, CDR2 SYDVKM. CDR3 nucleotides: TGTGCCAGCAGTTTCTCAGGGGGATTCACAGATACGCAGTATTTT. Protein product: CASSFSGGFTDTQYF.

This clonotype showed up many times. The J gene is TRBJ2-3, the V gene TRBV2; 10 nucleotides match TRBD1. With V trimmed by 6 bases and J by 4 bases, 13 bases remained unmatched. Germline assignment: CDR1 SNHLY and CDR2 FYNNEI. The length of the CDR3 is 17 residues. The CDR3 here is CASRRNPGTGVADTQYF. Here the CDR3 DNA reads TGTGCCAGCAGAAGAAATCCCGGGACAGGGGTCGCAGATACGCAGTATTTT.

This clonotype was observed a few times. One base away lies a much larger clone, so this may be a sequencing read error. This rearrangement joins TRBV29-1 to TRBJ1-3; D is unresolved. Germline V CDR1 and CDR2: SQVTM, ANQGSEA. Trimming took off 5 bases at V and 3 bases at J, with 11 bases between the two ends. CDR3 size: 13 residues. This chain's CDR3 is CSVKQCLGNTIYF. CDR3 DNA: TGCAGCGTTAAACAGTGTCTTGGAAACACCATATATTTT.